This record looks at one T cell receptor beta chain sequence and its context. Its antigen is unknown. This CDR3 region has 12 residues. CDR1 and CDR2 from the germline V gene are SQVTM and ANQGSEA. The germline V and J ends were trimmed by 2 bases and 4 bases, with 8 bases remaining between them. The sample belongs to a study of cytotoxic CD8 clonotypes in ibrutinib-treated CLL. On the study more broadly: IGHV unmutated about 17; relapsed/refractory 11; treatment-naive approximately 16. Following treatment for a median roughly 11 months, range 6 to 36, response samples were then taken.

Study observations and caveats: Stable or contracted on treatment, public clonotypes were also uncommon.

Sequencing used immunoSEQ multiplex PCR; TCRdb keeps in-frame clones, though not all of them. This sample has 150,000 to 250,000 clones, with roughly 72% found just once. The genes are TRBV29-1 and TRBJ1-2, with unresolved D. This receptor was taken from a human donor with chronic lymphocytic leukemia. Sequenced here: PBMCs, sampled after 24 months of ibrutinib treatment. The CDR3 loop is CSVERTGYGYTF. The CDR3 nucleotides read TGCAGCGTTGAACGGACGGGCTATGGCTACACCTTC.